The 25 T cell receptor beta chains below were found in one sample sequenced in a study of shared clonotypes between healthy human individuals. Some clones are missing from TCRdb's copy, which holds only in-frame ones; the method was immunoSEQ multiplex PCR. The sample has approximately 2.5 million clones, roughly nine tenths seen once. Sample: naive CD4+ T cells sorted from blood. Subset reported: CD45RA+ positively selected. These receptor sequences come from a man between 18 and 35 years old in good health.

The chain is built from TRBV21-1 and TRBJ2-3; the DNA was not compared with TRBD1, the D call given in the table. TRBV21-1 represents a pseudogene. The CDR3 covers 16 residues. The CDR3 DNA is TGTGCCAGCAGCAAAGAAGGGGACATCAGCACAGATACGCAGTATTTT. It is translated as CASSKEGDISTDTQYF.

The chain couples TRBV4-3 to TRBJ2-7; 8 positions match TRBD2. Germline V gene lookup returns CDR1 LGHNA and CDR2 YSLEER. This CDR3 is 15 amino acids long. V gave up 1 base and J gave up 2 bases; unmatched junction bases: 4. The CDR3 spells CASSQGSGSTYEQYF. Written as DNA, the CDR3 is TGCGCCAGCAGCCAAGGGAGCGGGAGCACCTACGAGCAGTACTTC.

This clone was seen a few times. This sequence joins TRBV9 and TRBJ1-5, with 8 positions matching TRBD1. After removal of 0 bases from V and 6 bases from J, the junction contained 5 bases not matched to a gene. The CDR3 has 15 residues. In germline, CDR1 is SGDLS, CDR2 YYNGEE. In nucleotides, the CDR3 is TGTGCCAGCAGCGTAGAGCCGACAGGGGCTCAGCCCCAGCATTTT. It encodes CASSVEPTGAQPQHF.

The CDR3: CATMIQGHSGTEAFF. The CDR3 DNA follows: TGTGCCACCATGATACAGGGTCACTCGGGAACTGAAGCTTTCTTT. The rearrangement links TRBV19 to TRBJ1-1, with D possibly TRBD1 on 6 matching bases. The CDR3 is made up of 15 amino acids. CDR1 is LNHDA and CDR2 is SQIVND in the germline V gene (reference sequence). V was pared by 10 bases and J by 5 bases, with 23 bases between.

The rearrangement joins TRBV18 to TRBJ2-7; weak D call: TRBD1 (6 bases). This CDR3 spans 15 amino acids. The V end lost 3 bases, the J end lost 4 bases, and 16 bases lay between the germline ends. Per the germline V gene, CDR1 is KGHSH and CDR2 is LQKENI. This CDR3 reads CASSPSGTSPYEQYF. DNA of the CDR3: TGTGCCAGCTCACCGTCTGGGACATCCCCATACGAGCAGTACTTC. Together with reference TRBV18 and TRBJ2-7, the CDR3 gives the full variable domain: NAGVMQNPRHLVRRRGQEARLRCSPMKGHSHVYWYRQLPEEGLKFMVYLQKENIIDESGMPKERFSAEFPKEGPSILRIQQVVRGDSAAYFCASSPSGTSPYEQYFGPGTRLTVT.

The V call is TRBV20-1, the J call TRBJ2-3; 7 nucleotides match TRBD2. Germline lookup yields CDR1 DFQATT and CDR2 SNEGSKA (reference sequence). V lost 7 bases to trimming and J lost 6 bases; unmatched junction nucleotides: 4. The length of the CDR3 is 11 residues. The CDR3 spells CSGAAGDTQYF. CDR3 coding DNA: TGCAGTGGGGCAGCGGGGGATACGCAGTATTTT.

CDR3 region: CAISEGSLYNEQFF. As DNA, the CDR3 is TGTGCCATCAGTGAGGGCTCCCTCTACAATGAGCAGTTCTTC. The rearrangement uses TRBV10-3 and TRBJ2-1, with D unclear. Germline CDR1 ENHRY, CDR2 SYGVKD. V was pared by 2 bases and J by 3 bases, with 8 bases between. The length of the CDR3 is 14 residues.

In this sample, this clone turned up once. The V gene is TRBV2, the J gene TRBJ2-7; D is possibly TRBD1 (5 bases). CDR1 is SNHLY, CDR2 FYNNEI, per germline. The CDR3 totals 15 residues. The V gene lost 5 bases and the J gene lost 0 bases, with 14 bases spanning the gap. CDR3 DNA sequence: TGTGCCAGCAGTCCAGAGACAGTTAACTCCTACGAGCAGTACTTC. It yields the protein CASSPETVNSYEQYF.

CDR3 amino acids: CAISGASPGTNEKLFF. The CDR3, as DNA: TGTGCCATCAGTGGGGCCTCTCCGGGTACTAATGAAAAACTGTTTTTT. The rearrangement uses TRBV10-3 and TRBJ1-4; D uncertain. This CDR3 is built from 16 residues. Germline V gives CDR1 ENHRY, CDR2 SYGVKD. Deletions cut 4 bases from V and 2 bases from J, with 14 bases between.

A word on this clone: Other DNA sequences of this sample code for an identical CDR3. This chain uses TRBV9 with TRBJ2-1; possible D gene TRBD2, 5 bases. The CDR3 consists of 14 residues. Germline V CDR1 and CDR2: SGDLS, YYNGEE. The germline V and J ends were trimmed by 4 bases and 0 bases, with 8 bases remaining between them. CDR3 nucleotide sequence: TGTGCCAGCAGCCCGGGGAGCTCCTACAATGAGCAGTTCTTC. Protein: CASSPGSSYNEQFF.

The V and J genes are TRBV18 and TRBJ1-2; 7 nucleotides line up with TRBD1. J was trimmed by 2 bases and V by 3 bases; bases with no gene match: 6. Per germline, CDR1 KGHSH and CDR2 LQKENI. The CDR3 is made up of 15 amino acids. CDR3 nucleotide sequence: TGTGCCAGCTCACCTGCCGTGACAGGGAACTATGGCTACACCTTC. Translating gives CASSPAVTGNYGYTF.

This rearrangement joins TRBV5-6 to TRBJ2-1; D remains ambiguous. CDR3 length: 14 residues. CDR1 SGHDT and CDR2 YYEEEE come from the germline V gene. Trimming cost V 3 bases and J 0 bases, with 7 bases left between them. In DNA, the CDR3 is TGTGCCAGCAGCTCCCGTAGCTCCTACAATGAGCAGTTCTTC. Its protein is CASSSRSSYNEQFF.

The rearrangement uses TRBV30 and TRBJ2-7, with D maybe TRBD2 (7 bases). From germline, CDR1 is GTSNPN and CDR2 SVGIG (reference sequence). V was cut by 2 bases and J by 0 bases, with 17 bases left in between. This CDR3 has 16 amino acids. The CDR3 region has the DNA TGTGCCTGGAGTCCCTCTAGGGGGGGCAACTCCTACGAGCAGTACTTC. Translated, it gives CAWSPSRGGNSYEQYF.

The J gene is TRBJ2-3, the V gene TRBV9; 9 bases are a match to TRBD1. Germline V lookup: CDR1 SGDLS, CDR2 YYNGEE. CDR3 length: 15 residues. The junction had 8 bases not matched to a gene; V was cut back by 4 bases and J by 5 bases. The CDR3 DNA is TGTGCCAGCAGCTCGAGACAGGGGGTGGGAGATACGCAGTATTTT. This gives the protein CASSSRQGVGDTQYF.

The chain links TRBV7-9 to TRBJ1-1; TRBD1 might be the D (6 bases). Germline V gene sequence: CDR1 SEHNR, CDR2 FQNEAQ (reference sequence). Deletions cut 5 bases from V and 3 bases from J, with 10 bases between. The CDR3 sequence is 13 residues long. CDR3 nucleotides: TGTGCCAGCAGCCCAGGGGCCCACACTGAAGCTTTCTTT. Protein sequence: CASSPGAHTEAFF. Supplemented by reference TRBV7-9 and TRBJ1-1, the full variable domain reads DTGVSQNPRHKITKRGQNVTFRCDPISEHNRLYWYRQTLGQGPEFLTYFQNEAQLEKSRLLSDRFSAERPKGSFSTLEIQRTEQGDSAMYLCASSPGAHTEAFFGQGTRLTVV.

This chain joins TRBV29-1 and TRBJ2-3; unclear D gene. V dropped 4 bases and J dropped 3 bases, with 8 bases sitting between them. The CDR3 loop spans 12 amino acids. Germline V gives CDR1 SQVTM, CDR2 ANQGSEA. CDR3 sequence reads: CSVGVRTDTQYF. CDR3 DNA: TGCAGCGTTGGTGTCAGAACAGATACGCAGTATTTT.

The gene calls are TRBV19 and TRBJ1-3; D ambiguous. The CDR3 is made up of 16 amino acids. Trimming pared 3 bases from V and 0 bases from J, leaving 12 bases between. CDR1 is LNHDA and CDR2 is SQIVND in the germline V gene (reference sequence). CDR3 sequence: CASSMRQDHSGNTIYF. The CDR3, as DNA: TGTGCCAGTAGTATGCGTCAGGACCACTCTGGAAACACCATATATTTT.

This sequence joins TRBV28 and TRBJ1-2; a possible D gene is TRBD1 (6 bases). Germline CDR1 MDHEN, CDR2 SYDVKM. Trimming removed 6 bases at V and 0 bases at J, with 14 bases between. The CDR3 length is 15 residues. Here the CDR3 DNA reads TGTGCCAGCAGCTTAGACTGGACAGCTAACTATGGCTACACCTTC. Translation gives CASSLDWTANYGYTF.

CDR3 nucleotide sequence: TGTGCCAGCAGCTACTGGACAGGGCCCTACGAGCAGTACTTC. Translated: CASSYWTGPYEQYF. This chain connects TRBV5-8 to TRBJ2-7; 8 positions match TRBD1. This CDR3 comprises 14 residues. CDR1 and CDR2 (germline): SGHTS, YDEGEE. V lost 3 bases to trimming and J lost 2 bases; unmatched junction nucleotides: 4.

The V gene is TRBV2, the J gene TRBJ1-2; D is possibly TRBD1 (5 bases). Between the trimmed V and J ends, which lost 7 bases and 4 bases, there was a span of 10 bases. The CDR3 is 12 residues long. Germline V gives CDR1 SNHLY, CDR2 FYNNEI. The CDR3 DNA is TGTGCCAGCACCGCCGGGGGCTATGGCTACACCTTC. This encodes CASTAGGYGYTF.

V and J are TRBV7-6 and TRBJ2-6; 11 bases fit TRBD1. Germline loops: CDR1 SGHVS, CDR2 FNYEAQ. The CDR3 length is 19 residues. V dropped 1 base and J dropped 5; count of bases not matched to a gene: 10. DNA of the CDR3: TGTGCCAGCAGCTTAGTCCCGGGACAGGGGGGTGAGAGGGCCAACGTCCTGACTTTC. It yields the protein CASSLVPGQGGERANVLTF.

The rearrangement links TRBV18 to TRBJ2-5, with no clear D. The CDR3 is 15 amino acids. Trimming cost V 2 bases and J 1 base, with 11 bases left between them. From germline, CDR1 is KGHSH and CDR2 LQKENI. Here the CDR3 DNA reads TGTGCCAGCTCACCAAATTTGGGCTTCCAAGAGACCCAGTACTTC. Translated: CASSPNLGFQETQYF.

The chain couples TRBV19 to TRBJ2-2, with a weak D call TRBD1 (7 bases). Germline V CDR1 and CDR2: LNHDA, SQIVND (reference sequence). The V end was cut by 6 bases, the J end by 3 bases, with 17 bases between. The CDR3 length is 16 residues. The CDR3 protein is CASRTRQGGYTGELFF. Here the CDR3 DNA reads TGTGCCAGTAGGACTAGACAGGGAGGTTACACCGGGGAGCTGTTTTTT.

This clone appeared once. The J gene is TRBJ1-5, the V gene TRBV19; no clear D. V lost 5 bases to trimming and J lost 7 bases, with 18 bases between them. This CDR3 comprises 15 residues. Germline CDR1 is LNHDA and CDR2 is SQIVND (reference sequence). In nucleotides, the CDR3 is TGTGCCAGTAGTCGTACGACAATCGGAGGGCAGCCCCAGCATTTT. Residues: CASSRTTIGGQPQHF.

The rearrangement uses TRBV5-8 and TRBJ2-4; D perhaps matches TRBD2 (5 bases). The CDR3 has 16 residues. V gave up 4 bases and J gave up 1 base, with 15 bases separating them. CDR1 is SGHTS, CDR2 YDEGEE, per germline. The CDR3 nucleotides are TGTGCCAGCAGCCCCCGGGGATTGGTGGCCAAAAACATTCAGTACTTC. This sequence encodes CASSPRGLVAKNIQYF.